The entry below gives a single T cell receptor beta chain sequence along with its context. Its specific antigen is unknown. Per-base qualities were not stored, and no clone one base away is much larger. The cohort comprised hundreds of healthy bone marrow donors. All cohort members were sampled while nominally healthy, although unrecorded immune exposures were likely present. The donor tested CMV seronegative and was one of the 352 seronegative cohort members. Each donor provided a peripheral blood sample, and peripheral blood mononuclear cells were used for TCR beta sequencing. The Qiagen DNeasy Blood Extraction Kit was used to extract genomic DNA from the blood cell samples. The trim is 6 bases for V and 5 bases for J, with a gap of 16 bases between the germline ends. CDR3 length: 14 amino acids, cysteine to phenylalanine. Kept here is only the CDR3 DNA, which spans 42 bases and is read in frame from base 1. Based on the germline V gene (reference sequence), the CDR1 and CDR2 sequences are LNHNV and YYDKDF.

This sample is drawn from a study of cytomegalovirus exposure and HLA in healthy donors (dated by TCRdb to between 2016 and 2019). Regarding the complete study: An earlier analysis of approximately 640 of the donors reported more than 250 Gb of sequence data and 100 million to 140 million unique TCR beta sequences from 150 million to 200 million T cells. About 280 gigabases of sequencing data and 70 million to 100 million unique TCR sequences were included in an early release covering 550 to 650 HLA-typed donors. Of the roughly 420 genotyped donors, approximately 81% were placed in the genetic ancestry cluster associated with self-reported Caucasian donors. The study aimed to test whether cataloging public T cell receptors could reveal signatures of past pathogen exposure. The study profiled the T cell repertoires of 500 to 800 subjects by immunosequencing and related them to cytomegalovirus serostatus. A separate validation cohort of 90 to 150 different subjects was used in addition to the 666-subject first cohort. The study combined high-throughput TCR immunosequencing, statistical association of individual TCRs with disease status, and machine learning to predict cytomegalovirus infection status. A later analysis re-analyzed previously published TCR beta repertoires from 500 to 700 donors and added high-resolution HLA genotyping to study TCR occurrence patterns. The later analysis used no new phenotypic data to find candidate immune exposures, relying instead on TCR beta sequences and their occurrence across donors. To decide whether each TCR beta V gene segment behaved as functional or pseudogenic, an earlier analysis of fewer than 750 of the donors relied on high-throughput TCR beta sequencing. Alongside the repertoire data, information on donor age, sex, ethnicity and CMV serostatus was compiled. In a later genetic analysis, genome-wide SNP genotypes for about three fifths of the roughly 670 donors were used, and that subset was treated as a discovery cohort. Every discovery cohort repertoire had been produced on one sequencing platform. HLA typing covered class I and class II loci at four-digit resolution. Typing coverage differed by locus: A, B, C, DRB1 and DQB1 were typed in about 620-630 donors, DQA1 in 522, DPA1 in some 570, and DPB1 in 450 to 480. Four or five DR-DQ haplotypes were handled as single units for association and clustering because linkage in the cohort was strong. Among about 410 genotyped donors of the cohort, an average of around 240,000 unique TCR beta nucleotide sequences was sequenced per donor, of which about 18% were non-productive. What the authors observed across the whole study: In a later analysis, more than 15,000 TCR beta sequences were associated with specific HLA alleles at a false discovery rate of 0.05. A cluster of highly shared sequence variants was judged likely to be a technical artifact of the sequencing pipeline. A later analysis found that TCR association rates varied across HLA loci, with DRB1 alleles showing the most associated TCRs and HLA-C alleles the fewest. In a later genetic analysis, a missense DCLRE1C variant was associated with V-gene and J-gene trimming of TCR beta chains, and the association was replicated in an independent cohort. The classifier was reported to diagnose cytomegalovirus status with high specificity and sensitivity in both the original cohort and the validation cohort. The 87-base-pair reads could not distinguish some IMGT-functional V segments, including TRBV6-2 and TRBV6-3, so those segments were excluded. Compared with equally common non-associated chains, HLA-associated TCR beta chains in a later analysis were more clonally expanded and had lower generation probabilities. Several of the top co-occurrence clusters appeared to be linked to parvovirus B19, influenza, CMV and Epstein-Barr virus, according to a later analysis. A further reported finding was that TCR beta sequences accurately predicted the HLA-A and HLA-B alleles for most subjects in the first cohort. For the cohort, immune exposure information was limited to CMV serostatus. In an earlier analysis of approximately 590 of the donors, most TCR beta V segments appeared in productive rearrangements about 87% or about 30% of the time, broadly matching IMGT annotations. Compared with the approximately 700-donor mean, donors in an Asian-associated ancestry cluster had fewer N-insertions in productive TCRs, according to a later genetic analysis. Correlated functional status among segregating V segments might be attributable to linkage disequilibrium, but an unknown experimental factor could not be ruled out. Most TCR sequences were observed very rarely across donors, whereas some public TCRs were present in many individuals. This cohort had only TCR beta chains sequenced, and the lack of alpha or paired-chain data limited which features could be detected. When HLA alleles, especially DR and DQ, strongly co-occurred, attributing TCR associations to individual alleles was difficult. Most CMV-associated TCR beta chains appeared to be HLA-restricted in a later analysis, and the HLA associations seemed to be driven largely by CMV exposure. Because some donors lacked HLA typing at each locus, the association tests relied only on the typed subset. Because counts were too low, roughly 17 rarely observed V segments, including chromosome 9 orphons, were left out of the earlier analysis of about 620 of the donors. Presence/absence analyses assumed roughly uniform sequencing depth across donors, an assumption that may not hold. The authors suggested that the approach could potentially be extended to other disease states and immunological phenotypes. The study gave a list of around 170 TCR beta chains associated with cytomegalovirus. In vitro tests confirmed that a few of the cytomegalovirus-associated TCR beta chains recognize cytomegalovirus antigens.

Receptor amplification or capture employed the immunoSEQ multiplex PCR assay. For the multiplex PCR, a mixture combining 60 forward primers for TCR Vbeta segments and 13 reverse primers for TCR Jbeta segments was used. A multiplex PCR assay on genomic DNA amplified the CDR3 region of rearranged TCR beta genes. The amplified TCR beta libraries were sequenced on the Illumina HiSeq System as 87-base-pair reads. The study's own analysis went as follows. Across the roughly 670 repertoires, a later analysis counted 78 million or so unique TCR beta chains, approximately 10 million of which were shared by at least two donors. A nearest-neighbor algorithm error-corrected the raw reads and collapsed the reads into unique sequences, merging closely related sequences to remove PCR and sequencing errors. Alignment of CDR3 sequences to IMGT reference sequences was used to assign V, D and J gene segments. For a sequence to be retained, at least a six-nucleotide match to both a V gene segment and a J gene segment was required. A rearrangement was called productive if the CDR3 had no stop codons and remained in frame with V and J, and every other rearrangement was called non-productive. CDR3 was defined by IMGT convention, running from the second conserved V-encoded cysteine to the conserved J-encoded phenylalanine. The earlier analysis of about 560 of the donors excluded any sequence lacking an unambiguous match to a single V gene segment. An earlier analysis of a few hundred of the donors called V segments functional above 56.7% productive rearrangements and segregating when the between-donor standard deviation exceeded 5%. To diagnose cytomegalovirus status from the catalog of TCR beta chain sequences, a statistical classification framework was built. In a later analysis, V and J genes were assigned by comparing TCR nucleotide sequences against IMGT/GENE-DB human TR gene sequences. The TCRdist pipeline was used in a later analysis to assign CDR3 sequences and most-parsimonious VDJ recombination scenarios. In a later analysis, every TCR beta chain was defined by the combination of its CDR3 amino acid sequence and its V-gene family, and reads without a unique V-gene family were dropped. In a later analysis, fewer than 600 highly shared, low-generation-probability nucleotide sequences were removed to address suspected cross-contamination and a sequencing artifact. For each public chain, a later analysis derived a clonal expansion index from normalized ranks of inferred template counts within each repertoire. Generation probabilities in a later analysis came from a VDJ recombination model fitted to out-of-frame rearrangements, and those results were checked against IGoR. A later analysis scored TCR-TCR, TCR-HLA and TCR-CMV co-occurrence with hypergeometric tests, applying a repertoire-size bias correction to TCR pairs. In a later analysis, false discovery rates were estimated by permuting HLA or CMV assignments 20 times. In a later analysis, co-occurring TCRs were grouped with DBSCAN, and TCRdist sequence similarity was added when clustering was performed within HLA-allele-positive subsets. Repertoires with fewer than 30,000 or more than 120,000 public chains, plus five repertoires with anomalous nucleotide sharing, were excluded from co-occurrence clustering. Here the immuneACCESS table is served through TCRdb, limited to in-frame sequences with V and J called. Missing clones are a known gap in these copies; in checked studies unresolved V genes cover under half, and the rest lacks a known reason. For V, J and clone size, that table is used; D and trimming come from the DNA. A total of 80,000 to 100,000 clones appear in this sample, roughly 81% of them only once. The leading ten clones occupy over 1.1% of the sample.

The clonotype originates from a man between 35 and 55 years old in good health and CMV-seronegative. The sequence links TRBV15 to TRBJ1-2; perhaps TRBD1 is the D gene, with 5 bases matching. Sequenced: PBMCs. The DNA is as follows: TGTGCCACCAGAGACGGGGGAGACCCATATGGCTACACCTTC. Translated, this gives CATRDGGDPYGYTF.